In its sample, the clone carrying this T cell receptor (beta chain) was seen many times. Under the authors' procedure: To classify distant metastasis in papillary thyroid cancer, a model was built from CDR3 differences across clinicopathological groups. TCRdb re-called the PCR reads via MiXCR. The V and J calls and clone size are TCRdb's, not the authors'. The repertoire holds 13,000 to 15,000 clones, with approximately 29% as singletons. The data stem from a study of metastatic and nonmetastatic thyroid tumors. Study summary: From malignant and benign thyroid patients, repertoires in blood and in tumor or nodule tissue were compared.

The germline V gene has CDR1 SGDLS and CDR2 YYNGEE. Trimming pared 1 base from V and 7 bases from J, leaving 9 bases between. This CDR3 has 13 residues. Nobody among the patients had been given any treatment before thyroid surgery. The rearrangement links TRBV9 to TRBJ1-5; D possibly corresponds to TRBD1 (5 bases). The TCR sequence derives from a female donor with papillary thyroid cancer or a benign thyroid nodule (not recorded which). Some clones in this sample may be carry-over from other donors' samples. Source material: tumor tissue. In DNA, the CDR3 is TGTGCCAGCAGCGTAAGCTGGGGCCAGCCCCAGCATTTT. Encoded protein: CASSVSWGQPQHF.